This T cell receptor (beta chain) was recorded in a study of blood T cell repertoires in COVID-19. Profiled with immunoSEQ multiplex PCR; TCRdb holds only in-frame clones, not every one. In the table there are fewer than 50,000 clones, 90% of which are singletons. The CDR3 has 18 residues. The V and J ends lost 3 bases and 0 bases respectively, with 21 bases between them. Germline V gene data show CDR1 as SGHAT and CDR2 as FQNNGV. V and J are TRBV11-2 and TRBJ2-7; D is uncertain. The sequence came from a man in his sixties with active or convalescent COVID-19. What was sequenced was peripheral blood. Here the CDR3 DNA reads TGTGCCAGCAGCTTTCTTGGCCAATTTTTCGCGGACTCCTACGAGCAGTACTTC. This gives the protein CASSFLGQFFADSYEQYF.